Below, 21 T cell receptor beta chains from the same sample are listed, as sequenced in a study of blood T cell repertoires in COVID-19. Repertoires were generated with immunoSEQ multiplex PCR, while TCRdb's copy carries only in-frame clones and drops some. Among about 150,000 clones, around 87% were seen once, and the ten largest hold 2.5% to 3.5%. Input material: peripheral blood. The receptors stem from a woman aged 55-70 years with active COVID-19.

The CDR3 loop reads CASSIGGDSYEQYF. CDR3 in DNA: TGTGCCAGTAGTATAGGGGGCGACTCCTACGAGCAGTACTTC. The chain is built from TRBV19 and TRBJ2-7; D is possibly TRBD1 (5 bases). Germline CDR1 and CDR2: LNHDA and SQIVND (reference sequence). Trimming removed 1 base from V and 0 bases from J, with 7 bases in between. This CDR3 region has 14 residues.

The gene calls are TRBV2 and TRBJ1-3, with D unclear. From germline, CDR1 is SNHLY and CDR2 FYNNEI. Deletions cut 6 bases from V and 0 bases from J, with 12 bases between. The CDR3 spans 15 residues. The CDR3 spells CASSRDGLSGNTIYF. The DNA of the CDR3 is TGTGCCAGCAGCCGCGACGGACTCTCTGGAAACACCATATATTTT. The whole variable domain, filled in from reference TRBV2 and TRBJ1-3, reads EPEVTQTPSHQVTQMGQEVILRCVPISNHLYFYWYRQILGQKVEFLVSFYNNEISEKSEIFDDQFSVERPDGSNFTLKIRSTKLEDSAMYFCASSRDGLSGNTIYFGEGSWLTVV.

This sequence joins TRBV28 and TRBJ1-4; D is undetermined. CDR3 size: 13 residues. Germline assignment: CDR1 MDHEN and CDR2 SYDVKM. The V end lost 8 bases, the J end lost 4 bases, and 11 bases lay between the germline ends. DNA for the CDR3: TGTGCCAGCGGCGAGGGATATAATGAAAAACTGTTTTTT. Its protein is CASGEGYNEKLFF.

The chain links TRBV7-9 to TRBJ1-1; D gene ambiguous. This CDR3 has 11 residues. The germline gives CDR1 SEHNR, CDR2 FQNEAQ (reference sequence). The ends were cut back, 3 bases at V and 6 bases at J, with 5 bases in the middle. The CDR3 DNA follows: TGTGCCAGCAGCTTGAGATCTGAAGCTTTCTTT. Its protein is CASSLRSEAFF.

The chain couples TRBV28 to TRBJ2-3; 8 positions agree with TRBD2. This CDR3 is 15 amino acids long. Germline CDR1 reads MDHEN; CDR2 reads SYDVKM. J was trimmed by 6 bases and V by 6 bases; bases with no gene match: 11. CDR3 DNA sequence: TGTGCCAGCAGACGCAAGCGGGGGATTGGGGATACGCAGTATTTT. It is translated as CASRRKRGIGDTQYF.

This chain joins TRBV13 and TRBJ2-1, with TRBD2 identical over 7 bases. Losses at the gene ends were 3 bases for V and 3 bases for J; bases not matched to a gene: 2. Germline-derived CDR1 and CDR2 are PRHDT and FYEKMQ (reference sequence). This CDR3 spans 14 amino acids. As DNA, the CDR3 is TGTGCCAGCAGCTTCCAGCGGGGCTACAATGAGCAGTTCTTC. Translation: CASSFQRGYNEQFF.

V and J are TRBV23-1 and TRBJ2-7; 7 positions agree with TRBD1. TRBV23-1 is an ORF, with its function uncertain. This CDR3 spans 13 amino acids. The V gene end was trimmed by 8 bases and the J gene end by 6 bases; junction bases not matched to a gene: 10. The chain's CDR3 is CASRPTGSFEQYF. The CDR3 coding sequence is TGCGCCAGCCGACCGACAGGGTCTTTCGAGCAGTACTTC.

The chain joins TRBV27 to TRBJ2-2; the match to TRBD2 covers 9 bases. Per the germline V gene, CDR1 is MNHEY and CDR2 is SMNVEV (reference sequence). After removal of 0 bases from V and 3 bases from J, the junction contained 5 bases not matched to a gene. The CDR3 spans 17 residues. CDR3 sequence reads: CASSLSGAGGYTGELFF. CDR3 coding DNA: TGTGCCAGCAGTTTATCCGGAGCGGGGGGTTACACCGGGGAGCTGTTTTTT.

As to this clone: Other nucleotide sequences from this sample produce the same CDR3. This chain connects TRBV6-2 or TRBV6-3 to TRBJ2-7; the match to TRBD1 covers 8 bases. V gave up 2 bases and J gave up 4 bases; unmatched junction bases: 4. In germline, CDR1 is MNHEY, CDR2 SVGEGT. The CDR3 extends over 14 amino acids. The CDR3 spells CASSYGTGGYEQYF. The CDR3 DNA sequence: TGTGCCAGCAGTTACGGGACAGGCGGTTACGAGCAGTACTTC.

The rearrangement uses TRBV11-2 and TRBJ1-3, with 10 bases fitting TRBD1. V trimming: 5 bases; J trimming: 4 bases; junction bases outside the gene matches: 5. The CDR3 runs to 15 residues. Looked up from germline, CDR1 is SGHAT and CDR2 is FQNNGV. The CDR3 nucleotides read TGTGCCAGCAGCCGGGACAGGGGAAGAGGAAACACCATATATTTT. It specifies CASSRDRGRGNTIYF.

The chain links TRBV18 to TRBJ2-5; 10 nucleotides match TRBD1. The germline V gene has CDR1 KGHSH and CDR2 LQKENI. With V trimmed by 5 bases and J by 5 bases, 2 bases remained unmatched. The CDR3 contains 13 residues. The CDR3: CASSLGQGETQYF. CDR3 DNA: TGTGCCAGCTCATTGGGACAGGGGGAGACCCAGTACTTC.

The chain combines TRBV7-3 with TRBJ2-7, with a tentative D call TRBD2 (6 bases). V gave up 2 bases and J gave up 2 bases, with 10 bases separating them. Germline values: CDR1 SGHTA, CDR2 FQGTGA. This CDR3 has 14 amino acids. The CDR3: CASSLEGGPYEQYF. CDR3 nucleotides: TGTGCCAGCAGCTTAGAGGGAGGACCCTACGAGCAGTACTTC.

This chain uses TRBV5-1 with TRBJ2-5; a weak D match, TRBD1 (5 bases). V shed 0 bases and J shed 5 bases, with 5 bases lying between them. Germline CDR1 and CDR2: SGHRS and YFSETQ. CDR3 size: 12 residues. CDR3 bases: TGCGCCAGCAGCTTGGAGGGGGAGACCCAGTACTTC. The encoded protein is CASSLEGETQYF.

The chain recombines TRBV6-2 or TRBV6-3 with TRBJ1-5; 12 bases match TRBD1. The CDR3 has 16 residues. Germline CDR1 reads MNHEY; CDR2 reads SVGEGT. The V gene end was trimmed by 4 bases and the J gene end by 3 bases; junction bases not matched to a gene: 4. CDR3 in amino acids: CASSWDRGLYNQPQHF. The CDR3 DNA reads TGTGCCAGCAGTTGGGACAGGGGGCTTTACAATCAGCCCCAGCATTTT.

The rearrangement uses TRBV6-2 or TRBV6-3 and TRBJ2-7; D perhaps matches TRBD1 (7 bases). V was cut by 6 bases and J by 4 bases, with 19 bases left in between. The CDR3 is 15 residues long. Germline CDR1 and CDR2: MNHEY and SVGEGT. The CDR3: CASSQLEGAKYEQYF. Here the CDR3 DNA reads TGTGCCAGCAGCCAACTGGAGGGGGCGAAATACGAGCAGTACTTC.

The V and J genes are TRBV5-1 and TRBJ2-7; tentative D call: TRBD2 (5 bases). This CDR3 region has 11 residues. Germline V lookup: CDR1 SGHRS, CDR2 YFSETQ. Trimming cost V 4 bases and J 12 bases, with 14 bases left between them. DNA for the CDR3: TGCGCCAGCAGCGCTGGGGATCTAGCGTACTTC. Amino acid sequence: CASSAGDLAYF.

The genes are TRBV28 and TRBJ2-7; weak D call: TRBD1 (6 bases). The CDR3 consists of 14 residues. The V gene lost 10 bases and the J gene lost 6 bases, with 22 bases spanning the gap. Germline CDR1 reads MDHEN; CDR2 reads SYDVKM. CDR3 amino acids: CATKQSSIRGEQYF. CDR3 nucleotide sequence: TGTGCCACCAAACAGTCCTCAATCAGGGGCGAGCAGTACTTC.

In its sample, this clone was seen once. This chain joins TRBV12-5 and TRBJ1-5; 7 nucleotides match TRBD1. Germline-derived CDR1 and CDR2 are LGHNT and FRNRAP. The junction had 8 bases not matched to a gene; V was cut back by 6 bases and J by 6 bases. There are 14 residues in the CDR3. CDR3 protein: CASGHYRGGQPQHF. CDR3 bases: TGTGCTAGTGGCCATTACAGGGGTGGTCAGCCCCAGCATTTT. The full variable domain, with the rest looked up from reference TRBV12-5 and TRBJ1-5, is DARVTQTPRHKVTEMGQEVTMRCQPILGHNTVFWYRQTMMQGLELLAYFRNRAPLDDSGMPKDRFSAEMPDATLATLKIQPSEPRDSAVYFCASGHYRGGQPQHFGDGTRLSIL.

The count of this clone is one. The chain couples TRBV28 to TRBJ1-4; 10 bases are shared with TRBD1. The V and J ends lost 6 bases and 2 bases, in that order; junction bases with no gene match: 3. In germline, CDR1 is MDHEN, CDR2 SYDVKM. CDR3 length: 15 amino acids. CDR3 loop: CASSRQGATNEKLFF. Here the CDR3 DNA reads TGTGCCAGCAGCCGACAGGGGGCTACTAATGAAAAACTGTTTTTT.

CDR3 nucleotide sequence: TGTGCCAGCAGCCCCTACCAGGGAGGGAATGAAAAACTGTTTTTT. It codes for CASSPYQGGNEKLFF. This chain joins TRBV7-8 and TRBJ1-4; the D gene is possibly TRBD1 (5 bases). With 5 bases removed from V and 5 bases from J, the gap between germline ends came to 15 bases. Germline values: CDR1 SGHVS, CDR2 FQNEAQ. This CDR3 has 15 residues.

The chain uses TRBV19 and TRBJ2-3; 7 positions agree with TRBD1. Germline V lookup: CDR1 LNHDA, CDR2 SQIVND (reference sequence). The CDR3 covers 16 residues. The junction had 8 bases not matched to a gene; V was cut back by 4 bases and J by 1 base. CDR3: CASSTLDRVRTDTQYF. CDR3 DNA: TGTGCCAGTAGTACCCTCGACAGGGTTCGCACAGATACGCAGTATTTT.